Listed below are T cell receptor beta chains from one sample, sequenced in a study of OX40 agonist ivuxolimab in advanced cancers. Assay: immunoSEQ multiplex PCR; the TCRdb copy retains only in-frame clones and omits some. Among around 91,000 clones listed, roughly 87% were seen once. The sample was CD4+ or CD8+ T cells sorted from blood, taken in a trial of the OX40 agonist ivuxolimab. Receptor source: an adult with an advanced solid tumor such as melanoma, head and neck, liver or kidney cancer. Both conserved end residues are trimmed from each CDR3. D genes are given only for firm matches.

TRBJ2-3 . TRBV5-1 ASSPGRSTDTQY
TRBJ2-2 TRBD2 TRBV5-1 ASSLGLASGELF
TRBJ2-6 . TRBV29-1 SVVDTDKNSGANVLT
TRBJ1-2 . TRBV18 ASSPTSGGAESGYT
TRBJ1-4 . TRBV2 ASVRSLGTNEKLF
TRBJ2-2 . TRBV11-1 ASSLRANTGELF
TRBJ2-3 TRBD2 TRBV5-6 ASSFLGTSGWTSTDTQY
TRBJ1-6 . TRBV18 ASSPSIGPMGDSPLH
TRBJ1-1 TRBD1 TRBV10-3 AIKTKTGEDTEAF
TRBJ2-5 . TRBV13 ASSLGGHRQETQY
TRBJ1-5 . TRBV28 ASGRGEQPQH
TRBJ1-5 . TRBV7-2 ASSRRVRHYSNQPQH
TRBJ1-3 . TRBV6-1 ASRQGWPPGNTIY
TRBJ2-3 . TRBV19 ASSLRHDYPGATDTQY
TRBJ2-2 . TRBV5-1 ASSERAPENTGELF
TRBJ2-7 TRBD2 TRBV7-2 ASSLAGTSGGYYEQY
TRBJ2-2 TRBD1 TRBV7-9 ASSLTGVAGELF
TRBJ1-2 TRBD1 TRBV18 ASSPSSWDREAGYT
TRBJ1-1 . TRBV28 ASSRTLNTEAF
TRBJ1-2 . TRBV6-6 ASRLTQGDYT
TRBJ2-7 TRBD2 TRBV7-2 ASGPKAGDPYEQY
TRBJ2-5 TRBD1 TRBV7-9 ASSKAGGSETQY
TRBJ1-6 . TRBV30 AWSEGVTPLH
TRBJ2-3 . TRBV18 ASSPIRSGLTDTQY
TRBJ2-5 . TRBV5-1 ASSFPGETQY
TRBJ1-3 TRBD1 TRBV4-2 ASSQVGGQGAGGYTIY
TRBJ1-4 . TRBV4-3 ASSQSSGFEKLF
TRBJ1-1 . TRBV5-1 ASSSQRMNTEAF
TRBJ2-1 TRBD2 TRBV19 ASSKGTSASSYNEQF
TRBJ2-5 . TRBV5-1 ASSWSQETQY
TRBJ2-5 . TRBV6-5 ASSYSLGSQETQY
TRBJ2-7 . TRBV28 ASSLAGQTYEQY
TRBJ2-2 TRBD1 TRBV30 AWSQGARDHRHRGAV
TRBJ1-2 . TRBV19 ASHRKREGNGYT
TRBJ2-1 TRBD2 TRBV2 ASNPPVVSGGALGNEQF
TRBJ1-2 . TRBV2 ASFRNIYGYT
TRBJ2-1 TRBD1 TRBV5-5 ASSFTGVSLNEQF
TRBJ1-4 . TRBV28 ASRTGTWGEKLF
TRBJ1-1 . TRBV28 ASRGPPMNTEAF
TRBJ2-3 TRBD2 TRBV7-3 ASSLTSGRTDTQY
TRBJ2-2 . TRBV6-5 ASSYSFTGELF
TRBJ2-7 TRBD2 TRBV28 ASSLPPRSSGSYYEQY
TRBJ1-5 . TRBV10-2 ASSDGGFSNQPQH
TRBJ2-3 TRBD2 TRBV28 ASSSGTSGSSDTQY
TRBJ1-2 TRBD1 TRBV7-6 ASSLGRGRWGNYGYT
TRBJ1-2 TRBD1 TRBV6-6 ASSSIRDREGYT
TRBJ1-2 . TRBV7-9 ASSLEGRPLYGYT
TRBJ2-5 . TRBV27 ASSQTRGETQY
TRBJ1-2 TRBD1 TRBV29-1 SGGQGGDYGYT
TRBJ1-4 TRBD1 TRBV2 ASRQGQGPTNEKLF
TRBJ2-3 . TRBV11-2 ASSSLRATFEDTQY
TRBJ1-4 . TRBV5-4 ASSRKLGDEKLF
TRBJ1-2 . TRBV18 ASSRGGTKPNYGYT
TRBJ2-7 TRBD1 TRBV7-2 ASSLDRARSYEQY